This T cell receptor beta chain comes out of a study of T cells expressing NK-cell markers (TCRdb year 2020). Concerning the study at large: Three sorted T-cell subsets (CD3+CD56+NKG2C+, CD3+CD56+NKG2C- and CD3+CD56-NKG2C+) from roughly 8 donors had their TCR beta-chain repertoires profiled. The eight sequenced donors were randomly selected healthy volunteers, three men and five women. Of the eight sequenced donors, seven were found to be HCMV-seropositive and one was found to be HCMV-seronegative. Libraries were sequenced as 2 x 150 bp reads on Illumina HiSeq 2000/2500, MiSeq or NextSeq. Study-wide conclusions, independent of this receptor: Those dominant clonotypes were again the most abundant among CD3+CD56-NKG2C+ cells in a handful of donors, at roughly 25-65%. Whether the expanded NKG2C-expressing T cell clones were specific for HCMV antigens remained unclear. In six donors, the dominant CD3+CD56+NKG2C+ clonotypes ranked among the top 10 CD8+ clonotypes, making up about 1.0-7.5% of CD8+ T cells.

The CDR3 has 13 amino acids, counting the end cysteine and phenylalanine. No coding sequence is recorded. Taken from the germline V gene (reference sequence), the CDR1 and CDR2 loops are LNHDA and SQIVND. Sequencing instrument: Illumina HiSeq 2000. 5'RACE template switching, by which a universal primer site and unique molecular identifiers were added, was used to make TCR beta cDNA libraries. Priming for cDNA synthesis came from the TCR beta constant segment, and two successive PCR amplification steps followed. Per the source publication's procedure: MIGEC was used to demultiplex reads and group reads by UMI, and MiTCR was used to assemble and quantify clonotypes. Only TCR cDNA sequences supported by at least two reads were kept to exclude erroneous sequences. The tcR package was used for downstream repertoire analysis, and clonotypes were matched between fractions using CDR3 nucleotide sequence together with V segment. VDJmatch was used to annotate antigen specificity against VDJdb, with one amino acid substitution in CDR3 allowed. TCRdb reprocessed the reads, so every CDR3 protein sequence counts as one entry and DNA is not shown. For this entry, the V and J calls and clone size follow TCRdb and not the study's own pipeline. The sample's table covers under 500,000 distinct CDR3 sequences. The top ten clonotypes cover less than 7.5% of the sample.

Notes on this clonotype: Its specific antigen is unknown.

To determine HCMV serostatus, a commercial ELISA kit was used to detect HCMV-specific IgG in serum. Ficoll density gradient centrifugation was used to isolate peripheral blood mononuclear cells from blood. Material for sequencing was blood T cells: a sorted CD56 or NKG2C T cell subset, CD4+ or CD8+ T cells, or bulk PBMC T cells (not recorded which). This sequence was found in a woman aged 18-69 years in good health. The chain links TRBV19 with TRBJ2-3. CDR3 protein: CASSIMPPDTQYF.